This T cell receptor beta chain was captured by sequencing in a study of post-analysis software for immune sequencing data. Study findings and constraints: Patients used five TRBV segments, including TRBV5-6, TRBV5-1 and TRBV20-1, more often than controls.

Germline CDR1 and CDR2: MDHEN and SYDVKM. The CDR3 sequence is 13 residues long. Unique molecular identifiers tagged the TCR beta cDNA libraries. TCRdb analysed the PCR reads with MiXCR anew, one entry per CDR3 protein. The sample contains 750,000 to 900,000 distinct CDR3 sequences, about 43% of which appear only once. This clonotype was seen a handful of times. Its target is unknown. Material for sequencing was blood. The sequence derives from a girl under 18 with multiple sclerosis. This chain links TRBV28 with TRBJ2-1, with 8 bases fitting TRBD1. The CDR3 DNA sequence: TGTGCTACTCTAGGGACAGGCAGGAATGAGCAGTTCTTC. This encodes CATLGTGRNEQFF.